These 28 T cell receptor beta chains came from one sample sequenced in a study of T cell responses to AZD1222 COVID-19 vaccine. Sequenced by immunoSEQ multiplex PCR; TCRdb stores in-frame clones only, minus some. This repertoire shows 250,000 to 300,000 clones, around 92% found once; its top ten account for approximately 0.52%. The material sequenced was peripheral blood, taken 28 days after the second AZD1222 dose. The receptors here all came from an adult who received the AZD1222 COVID-19 vaccine.

V usage is TRBV6-5 and J usage is TRBJ1-1; a possible D gene is TRBD1 (5 bases). This CDR3 has 14 amino acids. CDR1 is MNHEY and CDR2 is SVGAGI in the germline V gene. Trimming left V 4 bases short and J 7 bases short, with 16 bases between. The CDR3 loop is CASSSAGGTFEAFF. CDR3 DNA: TGTGCCAGCAGTTCAGCGGGGGGGACGTTTGAAGCTTTCTTT.

The chain links TRBV6-2 or TRBV6-3 to TRBJ1-4; 12 bases match TRBD1. This CDR3 has 15 residues. V shed 6 bases and J 7 bases; nucleotides not matched to a gene: 6. Germline V lookup: CDR1 MNHEY, CDR2 SVGEGT. This CDR3 reads CASSTGTGGSEKLFF. In DNA form, the CDR3 reads TGTGCCAGCAGCACCGGGACAGGGGGCAGTGAAAAACTGTTTTTT.

The V call is TRBV2, the J call TRBJ1-1; D is undetermined. Trimming shortened V by 2 bases and J by 3 bases, and 7 bases separated the two germline ends. Germline V CDR1 and CDR2: SNHLY, FYNNEI. CDR3 size: 13 residues. The CDR3 bases are TGTGCCAGCAGTGAAAGGGTGTACACTGAAGCTTTCTTT. Translation: CASSERVYTEAFF.

This chain uses TRBV27 with TRBJ1-3; D may be TRBD1 (5 bases). This CDR3 is 14 amino acids long. V lost 3 bases and J 0 bases, leaving 6 bases between the germline ends. Per germline, CDR1 MNHEY and CDR2 SMNVEV (reference sequence). This CDR3 reads CASSLQGSGNTIYF. In DNA, the CDR3 is TGTGCCAGCAGTTTGCAGGGCTCTGGAAACACCATATATTTT.

The rearrangement joins TRBV28 to TRBJ2-7; possibly TRBD2 for D (6 bases). Germline values: CDR1 MDHEN, CDR2 SYDVKM. There are 14 residues in the CDR3. V shed 9 bases and J shed 7 bases, with 22 bases lying between them. The CDR3 is CASGPGGRPIEQYF. The DNA for the CDR3 is TGTGCCAGTGGGCCCGGAGGGAGGCCGATAGAGCAGTACTTC.

The CDR3 sequence: CATSRGGLPNSYEQYF. CDR3 DNA: TGTGCCACCAGCAGAGGTGGACTACCGAACTCCTACGAGCAGTACTTC. V and J are TRBV15 and TRBJ2-7; a weak D match, TRBD2 (6 bases). The CDR3 runs 16 residues. V lost 1 base to trimming and J lost 0 bases, with 13 bases between them. CDR1 and CDR2 from the germline V gene are LNHNV and YYDKDF (reference sequence).

The chain employs TRBV5-1 and TRBJ2-1, with TRBD2 as a possible D gene (6 bases). Germline CDR1 SGHRS, CDR2 YFSETQ. Trimming stripped 0 bases from V and 2 bases from J, with 6 bases between. This CDR3 is built from 14 residues. CDR3 loop: CASSLGLAYNEQFF. CDR3 sequence (DNA): TGCGCCAGCAGCTTGGGACTAGCCTACAATGAGCAGTTCTTC.

The chain links TRBV2 to TRBJ2-4, with D unresolved. The CDR3 length is 16 residues. CDR1 SNHLY and CDR2 FYNNEI come from the germline V gene. The germline V and J ends were trimmed by 3 bases and 1 base, with 13 bases remaining between them. The CDR3 DNA reads TGTGCCAGCAGTGATGTCACTCCCCGGGCCAAAAACATTCAGTACTTC. Translation: CASSDVTPRAKNIQYF.

The chain carries TRBV5-1 and TRBJ2-3; the D is unclear. With 4 bases removed from V and 5 bases from J, the gap between germline ends came to 8 bases. CDR3 length equals 12 residues. Germline CDR1 SGHRS, CDR2 YFSETQ. The CDR3 bases are TGCGCCAGCAGCGAGCCTGGAGATACGCAGTATTTT. Its translation: CASSEPGDTQYF. Complete variable domain (other parts from reference TRBV5-1 and TRBJ2-3): KAGVTQTPRYLIKTRGQQVTLSCSPISGHRSVSWYQQTPGQGLQFLFEYFSETQRNKGNFPGRFSGRQFSNSRSEMNVSTLELGDSALYLCASSEPGDTQYFGPGTRLTVL.

The gene calls are TRBV28 and TRBJ1-2; TRBD1 is a possible D gene (5 bases). This CDR3 comprises 12 residues. Germline CDR1 is MDHEN and CDR2 is SYDVKM. Trimming removed 6 bases at V and 1 base at J, with 6 bases between. The chain's CDR3 is CASRDINYGYTF. Here the CDR3 DNA reads TGTGCCAGCAGGGACATTAACTATGGCTACACCTTC.

The V call is TRBV19, the J call TRBJ2-2, with 8 bases matching TRBD1. The CDR3 loop spans 17 amino acids. Germline trimming cut 7 bases from V and 5 bases from J; bases unmatched to any gene: 15. The germline V gene encodes CDR1 LNHDA and CDR2 SQIVND (reference sequence). CDR3 nucleotide sequence: TGTGCCAGTACCCTCCTGGACAGGGCAGGGAGGACCGGGGAGCTGTTTTTT. This gives the protein CASTLLDRAGRTGELFF. The variable domain in full, with the rest retrieved from reference TRBV19 and TRBJ2-2, is DGGITQSPKYLFRKEGQNVTLSCEQNLNHDAMYWYRQDPGQGLRLIYYSQIVNDFQKGDIAEGYSVSREKKESFPLTVTSAQKNPTAFYLCASTLLDRAGRTGELFFGEGSRLTVL.

In DNA form, the CDR3 reads TGCAGCGTTGAAGATCGAGGGTACAATGAGCAGTTCTTC. It is translated as CSVEDRGYNEQFF. This sequence joins TRBV29-1 and TRBJ2-1, with D perhaps TRBD2 (5 bases). The germline CDR1 and CDR2 sequences are SQVTM and ANQGSEA. The CDR3 totals 13 residues. V lost 0 bases, J lost 4 bases, and 7 bases lay in between.

This chain links TRBV20-1 with TRBJ1-1; unclear D gene. CDR3 length: 11 residues. Deletions cut 5 bases from V and 6 bases from J, with 10 bases between. Per the germline V gene, CDR1 is DFQATT and CDR2 is SNEGSKA (reference sequence). As DNA, the CDR3 is TGCAGTGCTTGGGCTAAGGCTGAAGCTTTCTTT. Its translation: CSAWAKAEAFF.

V is TRBV5-6 and J is TRBJ2-2; 9 nucleotides agree with TRBD1. The CDR3 length is 16 residues. V lost 0 bases, J lost 7 bases, and 7 bases stayed unmatched. Germline loops: CDR1 SGHDT, CDR2 YYEEEE. The CDR3 nucleotides are TGTGCCAGCAGCTTGGCCGGGACAGGGACGGGCGGGGAGCTGTTTTTT. Its translation: CASSLAGTGTGGELFF.

This chain's CDR3 is CASRGTANQPQHF. As DNA, the CDR3 is TGTGCCAGCAGAGGGACAGCCAATCAGCCCCAGCATTTT. The chain has TRBV12-3 or TRBV12-4 and TRBJ1-5; 7 bases map to TRBD1. V gave up 6 bases and J gave up 3 bases; unmatched junction bases: 2. The CDR3 covers 13 residues.

The chain recombines TRBV29-1 with TRBJ1-1; D possibly corresponds to TRBD1 (6 bases). CDR1 is SQVTM and CDR2 is ANQGSEA in the germline V gene. The CDR3 length is 13 residues. The V gene lost 6 bases and the J gene lost 4 bases, with 15 bases spanning the gap. The CDR3 DNA is TGCAGCGTAGACTTGGGGGCGAGCACTGAAGCTTTCTTT. This gives the protein CSVDLGASTEAFF.

This chain joins TRBV4-3 and TRBJ2-7, with 8 bases aligning to TRBD2. The junction had 15 bases not matched to a gene; V was cut back by 6 bases and J by 5 bases. Per the germline V gene, CDR1 is LGHNA and CDR2 is YSLEER. The CDR3 extends over 16 amino acids. CDR3 residues: CASSRGLQRERDEQYF. In DNA form, the CDR3 reads TGCGCCAGCAGTCGCGGCTTACAGCGGGAGAGAGACGAGCAGTACTTC.

The rearrangement uses TRBV29-1 and TRBJ2-2, with a possible D match to TRBD1 (6 bases). The CDR3 loop spans 14 amino acids. From germline, CDR1 is SQVTM and CDR2 ANQGSEA. V lost 5 bases and J 3 bases, leaving 13 bases between the germline ends. CDR3 DNA sequence: TGCAGCGTTTCCGGGACAACTCACACCGGGGAGCTGTTTTTT. Encoded protein: CSVSGTTHTGELFF.

The chain links TRBV10-1 to TRBJ2-1; no reliable D call. The V end was cut by 5 bases, the J end by 4 bases, with 9 bases between. Germline V CDR1 and CDR2: WNHNN, SYGVQD (reference sequence). The CDR3 is made up of 13 amino acids. The CDR3, as DNA: TGCGCCAGCAGTTCCGACTCGTACAATGAGCAGTTCTTC. Its protein product is CASSSDSYNEQFF.

The V and J genes are TRBV24-1 and TRBJ2-3; 9 nucleotides align to TRBD2. This CDR3 comprises 18 residues. Trimming removed 3 bases from V and 4 bases from J; junction bases left unmatched: 13. The germline V gene has CDR1 KGHDR and CDR2 SFDVKD. CDR3 nucleotides: TGTGCCACCAGTGATCCCACCCTAGCGGGATTTCGGGCAGATACGCAGTATTTT. Amino acids: CATSDPTLAGFRADTQYF.

The chain links TRBV12-3 or TRBV12-4 to TRBJ1-2; no firm D call. Trimming shortened V by 3 bases and J by 7 bases, and 9 bases separated the two germline ends. The CDR3 contains 12 residues. The chain's CDR3 is CASSLLRGGYTF. CDR3 coding DNA: TGTGCCAGCAGTTTGTTACGGGGTGGCTACACCTTC.

The chain combines TRBV28 with TRBJ2-7; TRBD2 is a possible D gene (6 bases). The ends were cut back, 7 bases at V and 3 bases at J, with 13 bases in the middle. This CDR3 has 13 amino acids. Germline V gives CDR1 MDHEN, CDR2 SYDVKM. CDR3 in DNA: TGTGCCAGCACCCCCGGGCGGGGCTACGAGCAGTACTTC. Protein sequence: CASTPGRGYEQYF.

V and J are TRBV7-3 and TRBJ2-3, with 9 bases fitting TRBD2. Germline V gene data show CDR1 as SGHTA and CDR2 as FQGTGA. The CDR3 contains 16 residues. V lost 5 bases, J lost 2 bases, and 8 bases stayed unmatched. This chain's CDR3 is CASSEGTSPSTDTQYF. The CDR3 DNA is TGTGCCAGCAGCGAAGGGACTAGCCCCTCCACAGATACGCAGTATTTT. Together with reference TRBV7-3 and TRBJ2-3, the CDR3 gives the full variable domain: GAGVSQTPSNKVTEKGKYVELRCDPISGHTALYWYRQSLGQGPEFLIYFQGTGAADDSGLPNDRFFAVRPEGSVSTLKIQRTERGDSAVYLCASSEGTSPSTDTQYFGPGTRLTVL.

The chain combines TRBV28 with TRBJ1-5, with TRBD1 matching over 9 bases. CDR3 length: 14 residues. Germline loops: CDR1 MDHEN, CDR2 SYDVKM. V lost 6 bases to trimming and J lost 4 bases; unmatched junction nucleotides: 4. The CDR3 nucleotides are TGTGCCAGCAGCCTTGGACAGGGGAATCAGCCCCAGCATTTT. It specifies CASSLGQGNQPQHF. Filled out from reference TRBV28 and TRBJ1-5, the complete variable domain reads DVKVTQSSRYLVKRTGEKVFLECVQDMDHENMFWYRQDPGLGLRLIYFSYDVKMKEKGDIPEGYSVSREKKERFSLILESASTNQTSMYLCASSLGQGNQPQHFGDGTRLSIL.

The chain carries TRBV2 and TRBJ1-2; 9 bases match TRBD1. CDR1 is SNHLY, CDR2 FYNNEI, per germline. This CDR3 spans 15 amino acids. V lost 6 bases and J lost 4; bases outside the gene matches: 9. As DNA, the CDR3 is TGTGCCAGCAGAAAGGGACAGGGCGAGGGCTATGGCTACACCTTC. Amino acid sequence: CASRKGQGEGYGYTF.

J is TRBJ1-5 and V is TRBV19; a weak D match, TRBD1 (6 bases). This CDR3 is 13 amino acids long. The germline V gene encodes CDR1 LNHDA and CDR2 SQIVND (reference sequence). V lost 5 bases, J lost 2 bases, and 7 bases lay in between. CDR3 nucleotides: TGTGCCAGTAGTTCAGGGGGCAATCAGCCCCAGCATTTT. Translated: CASSSGGNQPQHF. The entire variable domain, with the rest obtained from reference TRBV19 and TRBJ1-5, is as follows: DGGITQSPKYLFRKEGQNVTLSCEQNLNHDAMYWYRQDPGQGLRLIYYSQIVNDFQKGDIAEGYSVSREKKESFPLTVTSAQKNPTAFYLCASSSGGNQPQHFGDGTRLSIL.

The J gene is TRBJ1-1, the V gene TRBV5-1; 7 bases line up with TRBD1. The CDR3 extends over 13 amino acids. V shed 0 bases and J 11 bases; nucleotides not matched to a gene: 7. Germline loops: CDR1 SGHRS, CDR2 YFSETQ. Here the CDR3 reads CASSLAGRGDAFF. In DNA, the CDR3 is TGCGCCAGCAGCTTGGCCGGCAGGGGGGATGCTTTCTTT. Variable domain in full (rest from reference TRBV5-1 and TRBJ1-1): KAGVTQTPRYLIKTRGQQVTLSCSPISGHRSVSWYQQTPGQGLQFLFEYFSETQRNKGNFPGRFSGRQFSNSRSEMNVSTLELGDSALYLCASSLAGRGDAFFGQGTRLTVV.

The chain recombines TRBV10-3 with TRBJ2-7, with 7 bases matching TRBD1. The CDR3 is 16 amino acids. CDR1 and CDR2 (germline): ENHRY, SYGVKD. V trimming: 0 bases; J trimming: 4 bases; junction bases outside the gene matches: 9. For the CDR3, the DNA is TGTGCCATCAGTGAGTCACCGTCCGGGACAGATTACGAGCAGTACTTC. Its translation is CAISESPSGTDYEQYF.